This T cell receptor (beta chain) was sequenced for a study of cytomegalovirus exposure and HLA in healthy donors. Study-level points and caveats: In a later analysis, TCR association rates varied by HLA locus: DRB1 most, HLA-C fewest. Fewer N-insertions than the 666-donor mean were reportedly shown by an Asian-associated ancestry cluster in a later analysis. While the bulk of TCR sequences proved rare, some public TCRs turned up in many donors. For TCR beta chains, V- and J-gene trimming was later linked to a missense DCLRE1C variant.

There are 13 residues in the CDR3. V shed 6 bases and J 7 bases; nucleotides not matched to a gene: 2. Germline V gives CDR1 SNHLY, CDR2 FYNNEI. A remark on this clone: Its antigen is unidentified.

The study ran its PCR with 60 Vbeta and 13 Jbeta primers. The data were produced by immunoSEQ multiplex PCR, yet TCRdb's version contains in-frame clones alone and is incomplete. The repertoire holds around 96,000 clones, with 65% to 85% as singletons. Input material: PBMCs. This TCR came from a man aged 18-30 years in good health and CMV-seronegative. This sequence joins TRBV2 and TRBJ2-2; 10 nucleotides agree with TRBD1. The CDR3 region has the DNA TGTGCCAGCAGGACAGGGGGCATCGGGGAGCTGTTTTTT. This gives the protein CASRTGGIGELFF.